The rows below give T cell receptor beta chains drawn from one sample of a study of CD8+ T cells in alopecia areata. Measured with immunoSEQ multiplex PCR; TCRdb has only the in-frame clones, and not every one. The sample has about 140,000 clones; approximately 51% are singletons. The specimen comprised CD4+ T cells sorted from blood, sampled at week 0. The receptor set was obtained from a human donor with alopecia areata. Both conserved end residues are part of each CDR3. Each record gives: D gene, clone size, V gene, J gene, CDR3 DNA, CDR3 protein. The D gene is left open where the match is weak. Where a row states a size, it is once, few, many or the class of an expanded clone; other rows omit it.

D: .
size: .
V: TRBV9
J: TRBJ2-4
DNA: TGTGCCAGCAGCTATCAGGGATACAACATTCAGTACTTC
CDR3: CASSYQGYNIQYF

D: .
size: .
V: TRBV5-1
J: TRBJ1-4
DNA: TGCGCCAGCAGCTTGGGACTTTCTACTAATGAAAAACTGTTTTTT
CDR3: CASSLGLSTNEKLFF

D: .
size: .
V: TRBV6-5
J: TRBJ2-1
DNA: TGTGCCAGCACCACGGGCCAAAACAATGAGCAGTTCTTC
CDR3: CASTTGQNNEQFF

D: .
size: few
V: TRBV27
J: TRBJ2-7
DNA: TGTGCCAGCAGCCCTCAGGGTATAACCCCAAAATTCTACGAGCAGTACTTC
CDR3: CASSPQGITPKFYEQYF

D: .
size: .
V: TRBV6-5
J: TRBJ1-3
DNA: TGTGCCAGCAGTTACGGGGGTTCTGGAAACACCATATATTTT
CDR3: CASSYGGSGNTIYF

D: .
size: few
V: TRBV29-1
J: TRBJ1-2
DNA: TGCAGCGTTGAGCGGGGAAACTATGGCTACACCTTC
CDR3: CSVERGNYGYTF

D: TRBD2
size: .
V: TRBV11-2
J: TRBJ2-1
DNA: TGTGCCAGCAGCTTAGTTATAGCGGGAGGTGCCTACAATGAGCAGTTCTTC
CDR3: CASSLVIAGGAYNEQFF

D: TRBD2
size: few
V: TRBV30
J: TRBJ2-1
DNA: TGTGCCTGGAGACTAGCGGGAGGGGACAATGAGCAGTTCTTC
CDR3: CAWRLAGGDNEQFF

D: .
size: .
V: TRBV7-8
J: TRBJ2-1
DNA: TGTGCCAGCAGCTTAAACTCGCGAGGAGATGAGCAGTTCTTC
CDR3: CASSLNSRGDEQFF

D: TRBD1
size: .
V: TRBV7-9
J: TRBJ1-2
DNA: TGTGCCAGCAGCACACCGGGACAGGGGTCCGATGGCTACACCTTC
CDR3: CASSTPGQGSDGYTF

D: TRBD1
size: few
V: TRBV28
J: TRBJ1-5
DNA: TGTGCCAGCAGTTTTACACAGGGGGCGGGCAATCAGCCCCAGCATTTT
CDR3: CASSFTQGAGNQPQHF

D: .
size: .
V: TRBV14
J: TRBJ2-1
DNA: TGTGCCAGCAGCCAACGACTAGGGTCCAATGAGCAGTTCTTC
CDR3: CASSQRLGSNEQFF

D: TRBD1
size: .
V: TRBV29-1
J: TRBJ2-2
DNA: TGCAGCGTTGAAGATGGAAAGACAGGGGGCCCCACCGGGGAGCTGTTTTTT
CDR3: CSVEDGKTGGPTGELFF

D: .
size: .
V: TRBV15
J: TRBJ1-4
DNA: TGTGCCACCAGCCGGGGGCTCAATGAAAAACTGTTTTTT
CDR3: CATSRGLNEKLFF

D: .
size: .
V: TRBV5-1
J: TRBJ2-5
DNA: TGCGCCAGCAGCTCACGCGGGGGCGCAGTGGAGACCCAGTACTTC
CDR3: CASSSRGGAVETQYF

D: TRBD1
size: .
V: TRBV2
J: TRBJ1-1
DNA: TGTGCCAGCAGTCCGTACGGGACAGGCACTGAAGCTTTCTTT
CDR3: CASSPYGTGTEAFF

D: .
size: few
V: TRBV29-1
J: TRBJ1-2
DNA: TGCAGCGTTGTTGTGGCGCGCGGCTACACCTTC
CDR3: CSVVVARGYTF